This record concerns one T cell receptor beta chain sequence. Its antigen is undetermined. V was shortened by 3 bases and J by 1 base, with 16 bases between the two germline ends. This CDR3 comprises 18 residues. Per germline, CDR1 SGHNT and CDR2 YENEEA. This record belongs to a study of T cells in localized non-small cell lung cancer. Profiling relied on immunoSEQ multiplex PCR, and the TCRdb table lists in-frame clones only, not all of them. The data hold approximately 1,200 clones, with 25% to 30% observed a single time. The study's findings and limits: Appearance in adjacent lung was seen for a median roughly 56 of the top 100 tumor clones. Longer overall survival was seen with higher T cell density measured in blood.

V is TRBV11-3 and J is TRBJ2-6; a possible D gene is TRBD2 (5 bases). The input for sequencing was lung tumor tissue, taken before any cancer treatment. The TCR sequence derives from a female donor at least 60 years old with stage III squamous cell lung carcinoma. CDR3 coding DNA: TGTGCCAGCAGCTTGAGCTACCGGGAAATTTCTGGGGCCAACGTCCTGACTTTC. Protein sequence: CASSLSYREISGANVLTF.